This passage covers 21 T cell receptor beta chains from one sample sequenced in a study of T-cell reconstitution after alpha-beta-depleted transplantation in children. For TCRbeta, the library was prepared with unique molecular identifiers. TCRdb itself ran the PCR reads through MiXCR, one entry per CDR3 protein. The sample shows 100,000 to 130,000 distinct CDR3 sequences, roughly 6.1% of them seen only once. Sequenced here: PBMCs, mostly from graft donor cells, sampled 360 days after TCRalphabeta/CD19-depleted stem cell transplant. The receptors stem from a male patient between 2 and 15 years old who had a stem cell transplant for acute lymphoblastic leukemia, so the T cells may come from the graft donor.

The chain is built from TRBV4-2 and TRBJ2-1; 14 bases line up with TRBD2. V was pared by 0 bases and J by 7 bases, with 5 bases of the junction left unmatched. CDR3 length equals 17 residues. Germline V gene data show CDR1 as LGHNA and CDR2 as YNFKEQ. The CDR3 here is CASSQDRLAGGANEQFF. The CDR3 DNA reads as TGTGCCAGCAGCCAAGACAGACTAGCGGGGGGGGCAAATGAGCAGTTCTTC.

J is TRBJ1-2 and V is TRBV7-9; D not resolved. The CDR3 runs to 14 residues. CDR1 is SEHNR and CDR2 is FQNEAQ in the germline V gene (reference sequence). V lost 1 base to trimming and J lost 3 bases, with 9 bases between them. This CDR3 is CASSLVGVDYGYTF. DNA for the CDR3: TGTGCCAGCAGCTTAGTCGGGGTGGACTATGGCTACACCTTC.

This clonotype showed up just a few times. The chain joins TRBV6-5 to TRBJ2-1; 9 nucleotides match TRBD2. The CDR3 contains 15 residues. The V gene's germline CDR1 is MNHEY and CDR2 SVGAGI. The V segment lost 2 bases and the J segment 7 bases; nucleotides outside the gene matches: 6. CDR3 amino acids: CASSYRGGGGNEQFF. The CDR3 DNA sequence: TGTGCCAGCAGTTACCGCGGGGGGGGCGGAAATGAGCAGTTCTTC.

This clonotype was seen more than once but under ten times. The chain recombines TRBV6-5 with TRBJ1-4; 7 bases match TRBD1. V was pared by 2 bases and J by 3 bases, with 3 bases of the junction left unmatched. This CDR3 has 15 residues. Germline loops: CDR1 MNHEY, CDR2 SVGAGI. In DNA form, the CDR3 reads TGTGCCAGCAGTTACGCCCAGGGGGCTAATGAAAAACTGTTTTTT. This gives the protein CASSYAQGANEKLFF.

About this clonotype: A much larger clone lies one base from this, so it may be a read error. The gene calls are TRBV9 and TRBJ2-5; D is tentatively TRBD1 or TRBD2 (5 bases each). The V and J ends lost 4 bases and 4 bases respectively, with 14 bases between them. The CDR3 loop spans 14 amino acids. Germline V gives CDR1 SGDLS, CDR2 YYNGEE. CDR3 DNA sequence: TGTGCCAGCAGCCCATGGGGGAGACGAGAGACCCAGTACTTC. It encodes CASSPWGRRETQYF.

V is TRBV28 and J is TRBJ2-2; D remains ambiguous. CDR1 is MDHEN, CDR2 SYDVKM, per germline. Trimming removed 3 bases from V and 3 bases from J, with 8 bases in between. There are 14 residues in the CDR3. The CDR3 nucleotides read TGTGCCAGCAGTTTGGCAGCCCACACCGGGGAGCTGTTTTTT. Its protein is CASSLAAHTGELFF.

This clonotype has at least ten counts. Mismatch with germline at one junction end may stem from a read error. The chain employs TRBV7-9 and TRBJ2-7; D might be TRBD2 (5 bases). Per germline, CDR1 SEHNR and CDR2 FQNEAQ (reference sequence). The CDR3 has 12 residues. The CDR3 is CASSLALGGLRF. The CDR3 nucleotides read TGTGCCAGCAGCTTAGCGTTGGGCGGACTGCGCTTC. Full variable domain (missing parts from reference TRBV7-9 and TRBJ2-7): DTGVSQNPRHKITKRGQNVTFRCDPISEHNRLYWYRQTLGQGPEFLTYFQNEAQLEKSRLLSDRFSAERPKGSFSTLEIQRTEQGDSAMYLCASSLALGGLRFGPGTRLTVT.

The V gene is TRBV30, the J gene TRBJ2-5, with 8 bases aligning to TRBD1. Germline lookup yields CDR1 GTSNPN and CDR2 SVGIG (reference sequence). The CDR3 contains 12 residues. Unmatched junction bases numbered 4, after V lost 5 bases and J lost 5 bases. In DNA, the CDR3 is TGTGCCTGGCGGACAGGGAAGGAGACCCAGTACTTC. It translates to CAWRTGKETQYF.

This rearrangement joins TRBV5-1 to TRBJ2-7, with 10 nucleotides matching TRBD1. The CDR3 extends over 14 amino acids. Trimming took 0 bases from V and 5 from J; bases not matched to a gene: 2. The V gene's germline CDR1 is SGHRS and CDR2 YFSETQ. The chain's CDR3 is CASSLGQGADEQYF. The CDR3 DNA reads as TGCGCCAGCAGCTTGGGACAGGGGGCTGACGAGCAGTACTTC. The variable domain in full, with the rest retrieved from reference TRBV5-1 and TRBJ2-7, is KAGVTQTPRYLIKTRGQQVTLSCSPISGHRSVSWYQQTPGQGLQFLFEYFSETQRNKGNFPGRFSGRQFSNSRSEMNVSTLELGDSALYLCASSLGQGADEQYFGPGTRLTVT.

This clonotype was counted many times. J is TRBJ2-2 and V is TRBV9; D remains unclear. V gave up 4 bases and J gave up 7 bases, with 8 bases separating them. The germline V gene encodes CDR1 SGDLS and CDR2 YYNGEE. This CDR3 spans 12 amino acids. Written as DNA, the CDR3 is TGTGCCAGCAGCCCCCGGGTCGGGGAGCTGTTTTTT. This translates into CASSPRVGELFF. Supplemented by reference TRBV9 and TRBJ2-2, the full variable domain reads DSGVTQTPKHLITATGQRVTLRCSPRSGDLSVYWYQQSLDQGLQFLIQYYNGEERAKGNILERFSAQQFPDLHSELNLSSLELGDSALYFCASSPRVGELFFGEGSRLTVL.

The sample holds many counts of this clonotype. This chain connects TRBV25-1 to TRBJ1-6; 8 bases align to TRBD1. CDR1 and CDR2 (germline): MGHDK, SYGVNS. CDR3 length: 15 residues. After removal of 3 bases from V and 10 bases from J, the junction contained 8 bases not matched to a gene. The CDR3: CASSDRTGRRSPLHF. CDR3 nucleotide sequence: TGTGCCAGCAGTGACCGGACAGGGCGGCGATCACCCCTCCACTTT.

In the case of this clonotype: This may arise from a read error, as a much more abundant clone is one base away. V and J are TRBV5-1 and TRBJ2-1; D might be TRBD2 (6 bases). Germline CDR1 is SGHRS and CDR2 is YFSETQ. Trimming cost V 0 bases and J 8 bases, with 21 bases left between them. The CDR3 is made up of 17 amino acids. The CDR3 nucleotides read TGCGCCAGCAGCTTGGAATGGACTAACGGCTTGTTCCATGAGCAGTTCTTC. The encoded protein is CASSLEWTNGLFHEQFF. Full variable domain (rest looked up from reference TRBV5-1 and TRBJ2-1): KAGVTQTPRYLIKTRGQQVTLSCSPISGHRSVSWYQQTPGQGLQFLFEYFSETQRNKGNFPGRFSGRQFSNSRSEMNVSTLELGDSALYLCASSLEWTNGLFHEQFFGPGTRLTVL.

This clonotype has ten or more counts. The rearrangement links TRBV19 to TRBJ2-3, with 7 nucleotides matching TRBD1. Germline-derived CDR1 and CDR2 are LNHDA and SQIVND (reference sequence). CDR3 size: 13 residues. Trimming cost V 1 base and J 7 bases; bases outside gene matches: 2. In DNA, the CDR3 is TGTGCCAGTAGTATAGGGGGACAGCATACGCAGTATTTT. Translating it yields CASSIGGQHTQYF.

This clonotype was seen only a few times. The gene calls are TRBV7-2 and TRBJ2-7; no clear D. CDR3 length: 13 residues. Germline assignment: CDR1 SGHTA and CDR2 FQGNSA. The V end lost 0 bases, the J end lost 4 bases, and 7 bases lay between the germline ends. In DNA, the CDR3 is TGTGCCAGCAGCTTAGCGGACGGTTACGAGCAGTACTTC. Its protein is CASSLADGYEQYF.

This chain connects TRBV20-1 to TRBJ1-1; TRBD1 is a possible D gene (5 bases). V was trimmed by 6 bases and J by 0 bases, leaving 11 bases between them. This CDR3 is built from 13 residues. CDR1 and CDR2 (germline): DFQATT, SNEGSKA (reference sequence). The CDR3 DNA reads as TGCAGTGCAAGGACAAGACTGAACACTGAAGCTTTCTTT. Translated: CSARTRLNTEAFF.

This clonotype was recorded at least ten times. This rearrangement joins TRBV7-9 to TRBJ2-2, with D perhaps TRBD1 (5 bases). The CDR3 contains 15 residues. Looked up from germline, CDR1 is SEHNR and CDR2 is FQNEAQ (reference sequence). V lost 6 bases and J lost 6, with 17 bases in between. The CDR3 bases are TGTGCCAGCAGTACTTCCCTGGGGCTGGCCGGGGAGCTGTTTTTT. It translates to CASSTSLGLAGELFF.

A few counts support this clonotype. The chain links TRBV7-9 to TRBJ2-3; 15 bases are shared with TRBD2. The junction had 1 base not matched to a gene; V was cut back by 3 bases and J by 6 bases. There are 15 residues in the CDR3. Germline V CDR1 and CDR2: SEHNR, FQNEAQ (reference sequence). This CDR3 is CASSFGTSGRDTQYF. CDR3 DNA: TGTGCCAGCAGCTTTGGGACTAGCGGGAGGGATACGCAGTATTTT.

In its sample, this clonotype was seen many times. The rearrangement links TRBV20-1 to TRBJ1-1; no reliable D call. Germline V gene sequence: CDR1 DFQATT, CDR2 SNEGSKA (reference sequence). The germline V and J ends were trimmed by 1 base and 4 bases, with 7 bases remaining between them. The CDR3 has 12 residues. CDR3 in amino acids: CSARGRTTEAFF. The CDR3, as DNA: TGCAGTGCTAGAGGGAGAACCACTGAAGCTTTCTTT.

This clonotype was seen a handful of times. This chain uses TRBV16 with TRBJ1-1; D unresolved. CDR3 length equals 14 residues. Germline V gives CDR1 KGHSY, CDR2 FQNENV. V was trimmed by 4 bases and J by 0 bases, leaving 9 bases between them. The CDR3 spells CASSLRLLNTEAFF. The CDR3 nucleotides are TGTGCCAGCAGCCTCAGGTTACTGAACACTGAAGCTTTCTTT.

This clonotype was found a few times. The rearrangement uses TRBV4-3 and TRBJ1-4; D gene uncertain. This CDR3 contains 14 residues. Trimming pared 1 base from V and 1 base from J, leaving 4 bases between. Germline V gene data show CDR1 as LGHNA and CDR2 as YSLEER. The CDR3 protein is CASSQGVTNEKLFF. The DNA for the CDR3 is TGCGCCAGCAGCCAAGGAGTAACTAATGAAAAACTGTTTTTT.

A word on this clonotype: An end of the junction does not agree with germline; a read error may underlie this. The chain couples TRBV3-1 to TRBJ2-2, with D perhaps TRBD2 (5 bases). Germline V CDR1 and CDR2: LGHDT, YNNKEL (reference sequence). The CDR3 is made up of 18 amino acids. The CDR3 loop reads CACSIQLGVVVFSGELFF. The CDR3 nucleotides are TGTGCCTGCAGCATACAACTCGGGGTAGTTGTGTTCTCCGGGGAGCTGTTTTTT.